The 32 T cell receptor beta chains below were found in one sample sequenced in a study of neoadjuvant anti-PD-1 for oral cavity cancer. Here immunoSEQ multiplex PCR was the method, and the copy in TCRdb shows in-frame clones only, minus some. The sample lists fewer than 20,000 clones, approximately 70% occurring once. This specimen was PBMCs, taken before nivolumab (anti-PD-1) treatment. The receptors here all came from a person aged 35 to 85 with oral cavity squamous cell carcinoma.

The CDR3 nucleotides read TGTGCCAGTAGTGCCAAACTAGCGGCCAGGGGCAATGAGCAGTTCTTC. Translated: CASSAKLAARGNEQFF. The chain carries TRBV19 and TRBJ2-1; TRBD2 aligns across 8 bases. Germline CDR1 reads LNHDA; CDR2 reads SQIVND (reference sequence). The junction had 12 bases not matched to a gene; V was cut back by 5 bases and J by 6 bases. CDR3 size: 16 residues.

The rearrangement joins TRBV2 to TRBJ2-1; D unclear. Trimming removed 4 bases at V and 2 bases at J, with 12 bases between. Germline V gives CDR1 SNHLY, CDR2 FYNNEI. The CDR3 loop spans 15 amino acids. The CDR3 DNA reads TGTGCCAGCAGTGGGTTGCGAGCCGCCTACAATGAGCAGTTCTTC. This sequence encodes CASSGLRAAYNEQFF.

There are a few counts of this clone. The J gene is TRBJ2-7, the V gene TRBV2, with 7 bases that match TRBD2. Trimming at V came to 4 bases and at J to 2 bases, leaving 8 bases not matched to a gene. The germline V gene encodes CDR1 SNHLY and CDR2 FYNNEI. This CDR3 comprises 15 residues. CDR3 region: CASSVGGSGAYEQYF. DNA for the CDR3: TGTGCCAGCAGTGTAGGCGGGAGCGGGGCCTACGAGCAGTACTTC.

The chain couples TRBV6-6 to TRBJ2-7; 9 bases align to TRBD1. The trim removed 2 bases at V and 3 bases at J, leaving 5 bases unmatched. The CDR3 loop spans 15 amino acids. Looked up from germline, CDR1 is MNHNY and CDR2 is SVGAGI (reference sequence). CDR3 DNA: TGTGCCAGCAGTTACAGGGGACAGGGCAGCTACGAGCAGTACTTC. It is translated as CASSYRGQGSYEQYF.

The CDR3 is CASRETSGRSDEQFF. In DNA, the CDR3 is TGTGCCAGCAGGGAGACTAGCGGGAGAAGCGATGAGCAGTTCTTC. The chain combines TRBV6-1 with TRBJ2-1; 12 bases line up with TRBD2. Per the germline V gene, CDR1 is MNHNS and CDR2 is SASEGT. V lost 6 bases to trimming and J lost 8 bases; unmatched junction nucleotides: 8. This CDR3 has 15 amino acids.

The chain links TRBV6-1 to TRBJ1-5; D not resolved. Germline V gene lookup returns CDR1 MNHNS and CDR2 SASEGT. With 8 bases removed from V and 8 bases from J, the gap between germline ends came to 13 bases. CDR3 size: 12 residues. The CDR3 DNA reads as TGTGCCAGCTCCCGTTGGGGTGAGCCCCAGCATTTT. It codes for CASSRWGEPQHF.

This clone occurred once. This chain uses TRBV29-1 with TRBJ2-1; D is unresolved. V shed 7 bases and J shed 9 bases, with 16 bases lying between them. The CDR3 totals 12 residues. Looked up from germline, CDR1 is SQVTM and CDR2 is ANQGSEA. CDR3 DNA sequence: TGCAGCGGGACCGGGTTGGATGTTGAGCAGTTCTTC. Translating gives CSGTGLDVEQFF.

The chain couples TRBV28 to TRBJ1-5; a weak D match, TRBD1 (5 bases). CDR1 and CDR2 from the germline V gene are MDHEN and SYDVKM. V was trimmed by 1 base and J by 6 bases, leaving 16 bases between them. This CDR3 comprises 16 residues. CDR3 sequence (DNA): TGTGCCAGCAGTTTATATGGGGGAACGTTGGGTCAGCCCCAGCATTTT. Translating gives CASSLYGGTLGQPQHF.

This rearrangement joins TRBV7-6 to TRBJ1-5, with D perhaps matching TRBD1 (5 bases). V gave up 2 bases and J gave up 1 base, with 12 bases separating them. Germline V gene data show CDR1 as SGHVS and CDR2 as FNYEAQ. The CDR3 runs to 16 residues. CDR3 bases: TGTGCCAGCAGCTTATTCGAGAGGGGAAGCAATCAGCCCCAGCATTTT. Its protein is CASSLFERGSNQPQHF.

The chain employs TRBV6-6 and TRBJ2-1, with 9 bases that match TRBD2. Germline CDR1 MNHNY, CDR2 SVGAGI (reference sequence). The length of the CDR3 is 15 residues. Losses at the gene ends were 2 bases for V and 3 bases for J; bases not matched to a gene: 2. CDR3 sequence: CASSYVAGDYNEQFF. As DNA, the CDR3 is TGTGCCAGCAGTTACGTAGCGGGAGACTACAATGAGCAGTTCTTC.

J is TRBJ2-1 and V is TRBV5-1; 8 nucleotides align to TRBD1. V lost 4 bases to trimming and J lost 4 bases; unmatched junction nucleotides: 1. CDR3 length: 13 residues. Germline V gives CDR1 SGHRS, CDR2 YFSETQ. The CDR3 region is CASSGTGYNEQFF. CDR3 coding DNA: TGCGCCAGCAGCGGGACAGGATACAATGAGCAGTTCTTC.

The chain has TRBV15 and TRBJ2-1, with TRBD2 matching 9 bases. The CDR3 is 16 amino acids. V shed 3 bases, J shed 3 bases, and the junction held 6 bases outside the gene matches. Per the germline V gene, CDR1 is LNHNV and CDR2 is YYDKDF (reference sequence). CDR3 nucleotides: TGTGCCACCAGCAGCCCGGCTAGCGGGAACTACAATGAGCAGTTCTTC. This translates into CATSSPASGNYNEQFF. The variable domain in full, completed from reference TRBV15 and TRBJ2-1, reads DAMVIQNPRYQVTQFGKPVTLSCSQTLNHNVMYWYQQKSSQAPKLLFHYYDKDFNNEADTPDNFQSRRPNTSFCFLDIRSPGLGDTAMYLCATSSPASGNYNEQFFGPGTRLTVL.

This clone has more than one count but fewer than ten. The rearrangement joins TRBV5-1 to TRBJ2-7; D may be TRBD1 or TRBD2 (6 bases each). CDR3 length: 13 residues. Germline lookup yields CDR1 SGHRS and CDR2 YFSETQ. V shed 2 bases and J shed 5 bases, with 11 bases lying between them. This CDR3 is CASSLQGGNEQYF. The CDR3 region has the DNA TGCGCCAGCAGCTTACAAGGGGGGAACGAGCAGTACTTC.

CDR3 DNA sequence: TGTGCCAGCAGTGAGAGGCAGGGCACAGATACGCAGTATTTT. Translating gives CASSERQGTDTQYF. The chain is built from TRBV6-1 and TRBJ2-3, with D uncertain. CDR3 length: 14 residues. V shed 3 bases and J shed 1 base, with 8 bases lying between them. Germline assignment: CDR1 MNHNS and CDR2 SASEGT.

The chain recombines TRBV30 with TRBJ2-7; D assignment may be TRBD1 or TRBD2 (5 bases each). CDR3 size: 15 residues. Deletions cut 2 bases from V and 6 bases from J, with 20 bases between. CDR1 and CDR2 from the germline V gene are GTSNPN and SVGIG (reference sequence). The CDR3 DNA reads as TGTGCCTGGAGTATTCCGGGACCTACCCCCCTCGAGCAGTACTTC. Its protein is CAWSIPGPTPLEQYF.

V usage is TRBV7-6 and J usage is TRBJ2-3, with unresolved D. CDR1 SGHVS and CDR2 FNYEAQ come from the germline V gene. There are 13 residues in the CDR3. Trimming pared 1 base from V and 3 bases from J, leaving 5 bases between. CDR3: CASSLVWTDTQYF. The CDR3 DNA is TGTGCCAGCAGCTTAGTATGGACAGATACGCAGTATTTT.

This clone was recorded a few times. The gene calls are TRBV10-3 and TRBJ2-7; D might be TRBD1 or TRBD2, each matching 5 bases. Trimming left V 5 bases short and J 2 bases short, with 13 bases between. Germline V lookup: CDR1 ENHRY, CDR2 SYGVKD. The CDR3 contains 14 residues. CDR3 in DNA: TGTGCCATCAGTACCGGGACGGTGACCTACGAGCAGTACTTC. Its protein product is CAISTGTVTYEQYF.

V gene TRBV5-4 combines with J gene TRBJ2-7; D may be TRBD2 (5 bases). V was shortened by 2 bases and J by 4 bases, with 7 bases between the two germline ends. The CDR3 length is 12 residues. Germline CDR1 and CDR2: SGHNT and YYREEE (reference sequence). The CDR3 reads CASSFGVYEQYF. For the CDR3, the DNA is TGTGCCAGCAGCTTCGGGGTGTACGAGCAGTACTTC.

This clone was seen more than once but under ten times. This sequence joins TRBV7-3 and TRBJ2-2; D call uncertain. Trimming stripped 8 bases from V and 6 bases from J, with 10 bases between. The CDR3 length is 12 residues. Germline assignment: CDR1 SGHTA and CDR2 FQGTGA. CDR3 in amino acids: CASRSGAGELFF. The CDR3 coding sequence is TGTGCCAGCCGTTCTGGGGCCGGGGAGCTGTTTTTT.

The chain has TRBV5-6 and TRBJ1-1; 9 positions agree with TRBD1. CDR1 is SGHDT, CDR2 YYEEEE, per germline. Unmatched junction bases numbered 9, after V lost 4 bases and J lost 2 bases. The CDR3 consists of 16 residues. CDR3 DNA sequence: TGTGCCAGCAGCCAAGGGACAGGGAGGTACAACACTGAAGCTTTCTTT. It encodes CASSQGTGRYNTEAFF.

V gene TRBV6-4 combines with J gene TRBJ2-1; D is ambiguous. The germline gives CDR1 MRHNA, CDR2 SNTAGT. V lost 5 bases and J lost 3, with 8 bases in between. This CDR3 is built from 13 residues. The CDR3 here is CASSLTDYNEQFF. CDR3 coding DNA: TGTGCCAGCAGTTTGACGGACTACAATGAGCAGTTCTTC.

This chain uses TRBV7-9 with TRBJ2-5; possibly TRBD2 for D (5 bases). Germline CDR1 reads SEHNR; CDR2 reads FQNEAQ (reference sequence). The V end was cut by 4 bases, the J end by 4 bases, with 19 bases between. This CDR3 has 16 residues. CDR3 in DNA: TGTGCCAGCAGCTCTAAACGGACGGGCGGAGGAGAGACCCAGTACTTC. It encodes CASSSKRTGGGETQYF.

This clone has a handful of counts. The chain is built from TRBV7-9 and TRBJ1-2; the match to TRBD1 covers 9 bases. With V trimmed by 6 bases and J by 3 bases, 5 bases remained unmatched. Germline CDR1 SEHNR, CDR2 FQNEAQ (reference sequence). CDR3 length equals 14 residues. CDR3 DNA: TGTGCCAGCAGTTTGACAGGGGGGCACTATGGCTACACCTTC. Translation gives CASSLTGGHYGYTF.

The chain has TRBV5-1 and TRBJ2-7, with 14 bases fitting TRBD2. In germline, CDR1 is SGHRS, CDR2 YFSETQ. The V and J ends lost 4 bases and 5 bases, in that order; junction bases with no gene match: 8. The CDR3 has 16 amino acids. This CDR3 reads CASSHGLAGGPDEQYF. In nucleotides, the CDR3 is TGCGCCAGCAGCCATGGACTAGCGGGGGGCCCCGACGAGCAGTACTTC.

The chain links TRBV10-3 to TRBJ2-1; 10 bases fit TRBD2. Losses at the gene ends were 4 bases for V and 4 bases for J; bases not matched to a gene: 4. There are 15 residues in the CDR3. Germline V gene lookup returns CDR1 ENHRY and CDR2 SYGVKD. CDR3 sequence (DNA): TGTGCCATCAGTGGAAGGACTAGCGGATACAATGAGCAGTTCTTC. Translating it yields CAISGRTSGYNEQFF.

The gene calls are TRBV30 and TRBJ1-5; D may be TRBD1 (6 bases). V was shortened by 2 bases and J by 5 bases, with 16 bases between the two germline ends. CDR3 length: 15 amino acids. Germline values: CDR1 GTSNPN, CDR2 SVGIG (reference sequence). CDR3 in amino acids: CAWSWGNGGDQPQHF. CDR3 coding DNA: TGTGCCTGGAGTTGGGGAAATGGGGGCGATCAGCCCCAGCATTTT.

This CDR3 is CASSSPTGGDEKLFF. The DNA for the CDR3 is TGTGCCAGCAGCTCCCCGACAGGGGGCGATGAAAAACTGTTTTTT. The chain is built from TRBV5-6 and TRBJ1-4, with 10 bases matching TRBD1. The germline gives CDR1 SGHDT, CDR2 YYEEEE. The CDR3 has 15 residues. The V gene end was trimmed by 3 bases and the J gene end by 6 bases; junction bases not matched to a gene: 5.

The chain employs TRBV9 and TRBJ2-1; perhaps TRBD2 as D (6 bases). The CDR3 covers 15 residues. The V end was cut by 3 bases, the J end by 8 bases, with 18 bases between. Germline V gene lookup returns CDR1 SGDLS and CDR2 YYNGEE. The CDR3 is CASSAFVGGADEQFF. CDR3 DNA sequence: TGTGCCAGCAGCGCGTTTGTTGGCGGGGCGGATGAGCAGTTCTTC.

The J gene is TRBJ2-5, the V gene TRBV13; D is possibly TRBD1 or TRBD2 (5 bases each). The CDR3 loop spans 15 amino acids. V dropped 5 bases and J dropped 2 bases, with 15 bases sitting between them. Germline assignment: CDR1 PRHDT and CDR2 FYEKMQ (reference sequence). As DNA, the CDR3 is TGTGCCAGCAGCCTTGGGACCTCGCAACAAGAGACCCAGTACTTC. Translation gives CASSLGTSQQETQYF.

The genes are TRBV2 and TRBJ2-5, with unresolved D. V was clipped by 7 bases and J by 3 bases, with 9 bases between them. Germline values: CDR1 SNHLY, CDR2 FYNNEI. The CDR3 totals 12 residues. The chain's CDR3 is CASTNQEETQYF. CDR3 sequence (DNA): TGTGCCAGCACGAATCAGGAAGAGACCCAGTACTTC.

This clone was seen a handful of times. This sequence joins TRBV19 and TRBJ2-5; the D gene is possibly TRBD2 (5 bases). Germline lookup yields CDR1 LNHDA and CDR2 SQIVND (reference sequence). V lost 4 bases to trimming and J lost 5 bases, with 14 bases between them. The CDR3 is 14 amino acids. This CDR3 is CASSKSGNLETQYF. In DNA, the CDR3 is TGTGCCAGTAGTAAGTCCGGGAATCTGGAGACCCAGTACTTC. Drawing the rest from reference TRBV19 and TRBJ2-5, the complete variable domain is DGGITQSPKYLFRKEGQNVTLSCEQNLNHDAMYWYRQDPGQGLRLIYYSQIVNDFQKGDIAEGYSVSREKKESFPLTVTSAQKNPTAFYLCASSKSGNLETQYFGPGTRLLVL.

CDR3 region: CASSPGRRSSYNEQFF. Written as DNA, the CDR3 is TGTGCCAGCAGTCCCGGGCGTCGAAGCTCCTACAATGAGCAGTTCTTC. V is TRBV27 and J is TRBJ2-1; D not resolved. The CDR3 length is 16 residues. Trimming stripped 5 bases from V and 0 bases from J, with 14 bases between. Germline-derived CDR1 and CDR2 are MNHEY and SMNVEV (reference sequence).